This T cell receptor (beta chain) was identified during a study of cytomegalovirus exposure and HLA in healthy donors. The PCR made use of 60 Vbeta and 13 Jbeta primers. The data were produced by immunoSEQ multiplex PCR, yet TCRdb's version contains in-frame clones alone and is incomplete. Of approximately 150,000 clones listed, approximately 80% were seen once; the top ten hold around an eighth. The TCR sequence derives from a woman in her thirties or forties in good health and CMV-seronegative. Sequenced: PBMCs.

The CDR3 spells CASSGGQGYEQYF. The CDR3 nucleotides read TGTGCCAGCAGCGGCGGACAGGGCTACGAGCAGTACTTC. V usage is TRBV9 and J usage is TRBJ2-7; 8 bases are shared with TRBD1. The CDR3 contains 13 residues. The ends lost 3 bases at V and 3 bases at J; junction bases unmatched: 2. Germline V gene lookup returns CDR1 SGDLS and CDR2 YYNGEE.